This T cell receptor beta chain was profiled in a study of T cell repertoires in cytomegalovirus infection. Across the whole study: Recently identified HLA-C-restricted and well-studied HLA-B-restricted CMV epitopes were used. Public TCR beta signature analysis indicated the presence of both CMV infection and matching HLA type.

Overall study findings and caveats: Dominating the ex vivo response were TCR beta clonotypes that were CMV-specific and HLA-C-restricted. Public TCR beta family frequency separated CMV-and-HLA carriers, including in an independent cohort.

Germline V CDR1 and CDR2: MRHNA, SNTAGT. This CDR3 region has 15 residues. Comments on this clonotype: Its antigen is not known. One end of the junction does not line up with germline, which may come from a read error.

TCRdb passed the reads through MiXCR, listing each CDR3 protein once. Of roughly 68,000 distinct CDR3 sequences in the sample, around 20% were seen once. The gene calls are TRBV6-4 and TRBJ2-1; 7 nucleotides line up with TRBD1. Sequencing used CD8+ T cells from cultured PBMCs, obtained from culture after CMV antigen stimulation. This receptor was taken from a human donor in good health (CMV status not recorded). Some clones in this sample may be carry-over from other donors' samples. This chain's CDR3 is CDSSDSAGGRGEQFF. The CDR3 nucleotides read TGTGACAGCAGTGACTCGGCAGGGGGAAGGGGTGAGCAGTTCTTC.